This TCR beta chain was recorded in a study of graft-versus-host responses after intestinal transplantation. Profiled with immunoSEQ multiplex PCR; TCRdb holds only in-frame clones, not every one. This table has around 26,000 clones, approximately 94% appearing once. The germline V gene encodes CDR1 SGHNT and CDR2 YENEEA. The CDR3 sequence is 16 residues long. Trimming left V 5 bases short and J 7 bases short, with 18 bases between. Here the sequenced sample was PBMCs, taken 156 days after intestinal transplant. This sequence joins TRBV11-3 and TRBJ2-6; possible D gene TRBD1, 6 bases. The receptor was isolated from a human patient who received an intestinal transplant, so some T cells may come from the graft donor. CDR3 in amino acids: CASSPKWDTSANVLTF. The DNA for the CDR3 is TGTGCCAGCAGCCCCAAGTGGGACACCTCTGCCAACGTCCTGACTTTC.